Listed below are T cell receptor beta chains from one sample, sequenced in a study of cytomegalovirus exposure and HLA in healthy donors. Here immunoSEQ multiplex PCR was the method, and the copy in TCRdb shows in-frame clones only, minus some. Of 130,000 to 150,000 clones detected, 80% appear once; the ten largest clones hold roughly 4.7%. Sequencing used PBMCs. The receptors were gathered from a man between 40 and 49 years old in good health and CMV-seronegative. Both conserved end residues are part of each CDR3. The D gene is left open where the match is weak. Size is stated for part of the rows, as once, few or many counts, or as a class when the clone is expanded.

V,D,size,J,DNA,CDR3
TRBV11-2,.,few,TRBJ2-7,TGTGCCAGCAGCTTAGGGACAGATCGTTACGAGCAGTACTTC,CASSLGTDRYEQYF
TRBV19,.,.,TRBJ2-7,TGTGCCAGTAGTACCATCACACAGCAGTACTTC,CASSTITQQYF
TRBV19,.,.,TRBJ1-6,TGTGCCAGTAGTATAGAGGGGGCCTTTAATTCACCCCTCCACTTT,CASSIEGAFNSPLHF
TRBV5-1,TRBD2,.,TRBJ2-7,TGCGCCAGCAGCCTAGGACTAGCGGGGCCGGGAGAGCAGTACTTC,CASSLGLAGPGEQYF
TRBV9,TRBD1,.,TRBJ1-2,TGTGCCAGCAGCGAGAGTAACCGACAGGGGAACTATGGCTACACCTTC,CASSESNRQGNYGYTF
TRBV20-1,.,.,TRBJ1-4,TGCAGTGCTGGGGGGTCTGAAAAACTGTTTTTT,CSAGGSEKLFF
TRBV19,.,.,TRBJ2-7,TGTGCCAGTAGTATGGCGGAGAACCCTCGCTACGAGCAGTACTTC,CASSMAENPRYEQYF
TRBV5-1,.,.,TRBJ2-2,TGCGCCAGCAGCTTGGAGACGGGGGTTGGCACCGGGGAGCTGTTTTTT,CASSLETGVGTGELFF
TRBV6-5,TRBD2,.,TRBJ2-7,TGTGCCAGCAGTTTGACTAGCGGTAAAAAATACGAGCAGTACTTC,CASSLTSGKKYEQYF
TRBV28,.,once,TRBJ1-4,TGTGCATCAGCGAGCAGGCAGGGGAGCTTCAAACTGTTTTTT,CASASRQGSFKLFF
TRBV7-6,TRBD2,.,TRBJ2-1,TGTGCCAGCAGCTTTGGGACTAGCGGGGCACACAATGAGCAGTTCTTC,CASSFGTSGAHNEQFF
TRBV30,TRBD1,.,TRBJ2-7,TGTGCCTGGAGTGCGGGACAGGGGTCCTACGAGCAGTACTTC,CAWSAGQGSYEQYF
TRBV18,TRBD1,.,TRBJ2-7,TGTGCCAGCTCACCGCCGGGACAGGGGTCCCCCTACGAGCAGTACTTC,CASSPPGQGSPYEQYF
TRBV10-3,.,.,TRBJ2-1,TGTGCCATCAGTGGATCAGGGCTCGATGAGCAGTTCTTC,CAISGSGLDEQFF
TRBV19,.,.,TRBJ1-3,TGTGCCAGTAGTATGCGGGCCAGCATGGAGGCTGGAAACACCATATATTTT,CASSMRASMEAGNTIYF
TRBV18,.,.,TRBJ2-7,TGTGCCAGCTCACCACTTCCCGGGATCCAGCAGTACTTC,CASSPLPGIQQYF
TRBV11-2,.,.,TRBJ2-7,TGTGCCAGCAGCTTAGAGGGGGGCGGGGGCGAGCAGTACTTC,CASSLEGGGGEQYF
TRBV2,TRBD2,.,TRBJ2-5,TGTGCCAGCAGTTGGCGGGGGGCGGGGGAGACCCAGTACTTC,CASSWRGAGETQYF
TRBV15,.,few,TRBJ1-2,TGTGCCACCAGCAGAGATTTCAGGGGAGATGGCTACACCTTC,CATSRDFRGDGYTF
TRBV27,TRBD1,.,TRBJ2-7,TGTGCCAGCAGTTCTTCACAGGGGGCCTCCTACGAGCAGTACTTC,CASSSSQGASYEQYF
TRBV14,.,.,TRBJ1-2,TGTGCCAGCAGCCGGGACTCGAACTATGGCTACACCTTC,CASSRDSNYGYTF
TRBV19,.,.,TRBJ1-5,TGTGCCAGTAGTACCTTGGCGGGGGTCGAACAGCCCCAGCATTTT,CASSTLAGVEQPQHF
TRBV6-5,TRBD1,.,TRBJ1-3,TGTGCCAGCAGCCCTGACAGGGGAGGAAACACCATATATTTT,CASSPDRGGNTIYF
TRBV7-8,.,.,TRBJ2-7,TGTGCCAGCAGCTTAAGTGGCGGTTACGAGCAGTACTTC,CASSLSGGYEQYF
TRBV2,TRBD2,few,TRBJ2-3,TGTGCCGCCATCGGGGGGGCCAGGGCAGATACGCAGTATTTT,CAAIGGARADTQYF
TRBV6-1,.,.,TRBJ2-5,TGTGCCATCTTAAGGACAGCTGAGTGGGAGACCCAGTACTTC,CAILRTAEWETQYF
TRBV5-5,.,few,TRBJ2-1,TGTGCCAGCAGCTTGACAGGGACAACCTACAATGAGCAGTTCTTC,CASSLTGTTYNEQFF
TRBV9,.,.,TRBJ2-1,TGTGCCAGCAGCCCTTCAGGGTCGCCCTACAATGAGCAGTTCTTC,CASSPSGSPYNEQFF
TRBV5-5,TRBD1,once,TRBJ2-7,TGTGCCAGCAGCCCATCCGGGACAGGGGGCTTGGGCTCCTACGAGCAGTACTTC,CASSPSGTGGLGSYEQYF
TRBV29-1,.,.,TRBJ1-4,TGCAGCGTTGTATTTGAGGGTTTCGCAACTAATGAAAAACTGTTTTTT,CSVVFEGFATNEKLFF
TRBV14,TRBD1,.,TRBJ1-2,TGTGCCAGCAGCCAACGGGGGGGTGACAGGGACTATGGCTACACCTTC,CASSQRGGDRDYGYTF
TRBV27,TRBD1,.,TRBJ2-7,TGTGCCAGCAGTAGAAACCCCAGGGGGCGGGACGAGCAGTACTTC,CASSRNPRGRDEQYF
TRBV5-1,TRBD2,.,TRBJ2-2,TGCGCCAGCAGCATAAGGACTAGCGGGGGCCTGAACACCGGGGAGCTGTTTTTT,CASSIRTSGGLNTGELFF
TRBV4-2,.,.,TRBJ1-4,TGTGCCAGCAGCCAAGAATGGGGGAGGGTAGGAGAAAAACTGTTTTTT,CASSQEWGRVGEKLFF
TRBV4-1,TRBD1,.,TRBJ1-4,TGCGCCAGCAGCCAAGAAGAACCCAGGGGGAGGGAAAAACTGTTTTTT,CASSQEEPRGREKLFF
TRBV7-9,.,.,TRBJ2-5,TGTGCCAGCAGCTTAGCCCAAAACCAAGAGACCCAGTACTTC,CASSLAQNQETQYF
TRBV7-3,.,.,TRBJ2-2,TGTGCCAGCAGCCAACAGGCACAGAACACCGGGGAGCTGTTTTTT,CASSQQAQNTGELFF
TRBV19,TRBD1,.,TRBJ1-5,TGTGCCAGTAGTGCACGGACAGGGAATAGCAATCAGCCCCAGCATTTT,CASSARTGNSNQPQHF
TRBV11-3,TRBD2,.,TRBJ2-2,TGTGCCAGCAGCTTGGGAGGGCCCACCGGGGAGCTGTTTTTT,CASSLGGPTGELFF
TRBV2,.,once,TRBJ1-6,TGTGCCAGCGCGGCGCCCAGTTCACCCCTCCACTTT,CASAAPSSPLHF
TRBV11-3,TRBD1,few,TRBJ2-1,TGTGCCAGCAGCTTACGTTCCCCGGGACAGGACCACAATGAGCAGTTCTTC,CASSLRSPGQDHNEQFF
TRBV27,TRBD1,few,TRBJ2-7,TGTGCCAGCAGTCCCGGGACAGGGATGGGGCGAAGCTCCTACGAGCAGTACTTC,CASSPGTGMGRSSYEQYF
TRBV6-5,.,.,TRBJ1-5,TGTGCCAGCAGTTATCCAGGATATAGCAATCAGCCCCAGCATTTT,CASSYPGYSNQPQHF
TRBV7-2,.,.,TRBJ1-1,TGTGCCAGCAGCAACCGACAATCAGCTTTCTTT,CASSNRQSAFF
TRBV30,.,.,TRBJ2-2,TGTGCCTGCAGACAGTTGAACACCGGGGAGCTGTTTTTT,CACRQLNTGELFF
TRBV7-8,.,once,TRBJ2-6,TGTGCCAGCAGCTTAATGGGCGTTCACTCTGGGGCCAACGTCCTGACTTTC,CASSLMGVHSGANVLTF
TRBV27,.,.,TRBJ1-6,TGTGCCAGCTGCCCTCGGTTAAGCAATTCACCCCTCCACTTT,CASCPRLSNSPLHF
TRBV5-1,.,.,TRBJ2-3,TGCGCCAGCAGCTTGGCCCAGGCCCGGGGTACGCAGTATTTT,CASSLAQARGTQYF
TRBV4-2,TRBD1,.,TRBJ2-6,TGTGCCAGCAGCCAAGCCCTGGGACAGACCAGCTCTGGGGCCAACGTCCTGACTTTC,CASSQALGQTSSGANVLTF
TRBV19,TRBD1,.,TRBJ2-2,TGTGCCAGTAGCATTCCGGGACAGTCGAACACCGGGGAGCTGTTTTTT,CASSIPGQSNTGELFF
TRBV27,.,.,TRBJ1-2,TGTGCCAGCAGTCTCACTTCTGGGCAGTCTAACTATGGCTACACCTTC,CASSLTSGQSNYGYTF
TRBV6-4,.,.,TRBJ2-3,TGTGCCACCTCGGATGAACGGGGTCCTCACACAGATACGCAGTATTTT,CATSDERGPHTDTQYF
TRBV19,TRBD1,.,TRBJ1-3,TGTGCCAGTAGTATCGGGACAGGGGGGTTTCGCTCTGGAAACACCATATATTTT,CASSIGTGGFRSGNTIYF